These T cell receptor beta chains were read from a single sample in a study of response to subunit inactivated influenza vaccine. MiXCR, run by TCRdb on the RT-PCR reads, gives a single entry per CDR3 protein. The sample lists 630,000 or so distinct CDR3 sequences, approximately 14% occurring once. Sequences were derived from PBMCs from blood, sampled about 11 days after vaccination. Receptors originate from a man in his forties or fifties who received an inactivated influenza vaccine. CDR3s include the opening cysteine and the closing phenylalanine or tryptophan. A D gene is named only where the DNA matches it firmly. Expanded clones are given a class, and other clones once, few, many or no size at all.

v_gene: TRBV2
j_gene: TRBJ2-2
abundance: .
d_gene: TRBD2
CDR3nt: TGTGCCAGCGTTGGACTAGCGATCACCGGGGAGCTGTTTTTT
CDR3aa: CASVGLAITGELFF

v_gene: TRBV3-1
j_gene: TRBJ1-4
abundance: .
d_gene: .
CDR3nt: TGTGCCAGCAGCCCAATACCAACTAATGAAAAACTGTTTTTT
CDR3aa: CASSPIPTNEKLFF

v_gene: TRBV27
j_gene: TRBJ2-2
abundance: .
d_gene: TRBD2
CDR3nt: TGTGCCAGCAGTTTACGGCGGGAGGGACCCGGGGAGCTGTTTTTT
CDR3aa: CASSLRREGPGELFF

v_gene: TRBV6-1
j_gene: TRBJ1-1
abundance: once
d_gene: .
CDR3nt: TGTGCCAGCAGGATGGATGCGGGTATCGGTGACACTGAAGCTTTCTTT
CDR3aa: CASRMDAGIGDTEAFF

v_gene: TRBV5-6
j_gene: TRBJ2-5
abundance: few
d_gene: .
CDR3nt: TGTGCCAGCAACCAAATGGGGGCTCAGACCCAGTACTTC
CDR3aa: CASNQMGAQTQYF

v_gene: TRBV11-2
j_gene: TRBJ1-6
abundance: .
d_gene: TRBD1
CDR3nt: TGTGCCAGCAGCTTATCTACGACAGGGGTAAATTCACCCCTCCACTTT
CDR3aa: CASSLSTTGVNSPLHF

v_gene: TRBV28
j_gene: TRBJ1-5
abundance: few
d_gene: .
CDR3nt: TGTGCCAGCGATCAGCCCCAGCATTTT
CDR3aa: CASDQPQHF

v_gene: TRBV11-2
j_gene: TRBJ2-2
abundance: few
d_gene: .
CDR3nt: TGTGCCAGCAGCTTAGTAACAGGACTCAACACGAACACCGGGGAGCTGTTTTTT
CDR3aa: CASSLVTGLNTNTGELFF

v_gene: TRBV20-1
j_gene: TRBJ2-3
abundance: many
d_gene: .
CDR3nt: TGCAGTGTTGTCGGGGGCACAGATACGCAGTATTTT
CDR3aa: CSVVGGTDTQYF

v_gene: TRBV6-2/TRBV6-3
j_gene: TRBJ2-2
abundance: few
d_gene: TRBD2
CDR3nt: TGTGCCAGCAGACTAGCGGGGGCCAAGAACACCGGGGAGCTGTTTTTT
CDR3aa: CASRLAGAKNTGELFF

v_gene: TRBV6-5
j_gene: TRBJ2-7
abundance: few
d_gene: .
CDR3nt: TGTGCCAGCGGAACACATTACTACGAGCAGTACTTC
CDR3aa: CASGTHYYEQYF

v_gene: TRBV5-1
j_gene: TRBJ1-2
abundance: few
d_gene: TRBD1
CDR3nt: TGCGCCAGCAGTCCCGGGACAGGGAGGGGCATTAGCTATGGCTACACCTTC
CDR3aa: CASSPGTGRGISYGYTF

v_gene: TRBV25-1
j_gene: TRBJ2-5
abundance: few
d_gene: TRBD2
CDR3nt: TGTGCCAGCAGTGTCGGGGGGGCCGAGACCCAGTACTTC
CDR3aa: CASSVGGAETQYF

v_gene: TRBV12-3/TRBV12-4
j_gene: TRBJ1-1
abundance: .
d_gene: TRBD1
CDR3nt: TGTGCCAGCAGTTTGAGACAGGGGACCCGAAACACTGAAGCTTTCTTT
CDR3aa: CASSLRQGTRNTEAFF

v_gene: TRBV6-2/TRBV6-3
j_gene: TRBJ2-1
abundance: .
d_gene: .
CDR3nt: TGTGCCAGCAGTTACTCTGTGGGCGGGCGATACAATGAGCAGTTCTTC
CDR3aa: CASSYSVGGRYNEQFF

v_gene: TRBV7-9
j_gene: TRBJ1-6
abundance: .
d_gene: .
CDR3nt: TGTGCCAGCACCCCCAGGACGGCCTATAATTCACCCCTCCACTTT
CDR3aa: CASTPRTAYNSPLHF

v_gene: TRBV5-5
j_gene: TRBJ2-7
abundance: .
d_gene: .
CDR3nt: TGTGCCAGCAGTTTTGGAGGCGGGAACCACGAGCAGTACTTC
CDR3aa: CASSFGGGNHEQYF

v_gene: TRBV5-5
j_gene: TRBJ2-1
abundance: .
d_gene: .
CDR3nt: TGTGCCAGCAGCTTGGCGGCAGGGGATGGGCATGAGCAGTTCTTC
CDR3aa: CASSLAAGDGHEQFF

v_gene: TRBV27
j_gene: TRBJ2-2
abundance: many
d_gene: .
CDR3nt: TGTGCCAGCAGTTTACTTAGCGGAGGGACTACCGGGGAGCTGTTTTTT
CDR3aa: CASSLLSGGTTGELFF

v_gene: TRBV30
j_gene: TRBJ1-1
abundance: .
d_gene: .
CDR3nt: TGTGCCTGGAGTGTAAGTCGGGGGCGTGGGAACACTGAAGCTTTCTTT
CDR3aa: CAWSVSRGRGNTEAFF

v_gene: TRBV12-3/TRBV12-4
j_gene: TRBJ1-3
abundance: many
d_gene: TRBD1
CDR3nt: TGTGCCAGCAGTCCGGACAGGGCAAGCTCTGGAAACACCATATATTTT
CDR3aa: CASSPDRASSGNTIYF

v_gene: TRBV9
j_gene: TRBJ2-5
abundance: many
d_gene: TRBD1
CDR3nt: TGTGCCAGCAGCCCCCGGACAGGGAAGGAGACCCAGTACTTC
CDR3aa: CASSPRTGKETQYF

v_gene: TRBV7-9
j_gene: TRBJ2-1
abundance: many
d_gene: TRBD1
CDR3nt: TGTGCCAGCAGCCCACAACAGGGGCATGAGCAGTTCTTC
CDR3aa: CASSPQQGHEQFF

v_gene: TRBV3-1
j_gene: TRBJ1-2
abundance: .
d_gene: .
CDR3nt: TGTGCCAGCAGCCAAGATCGAGACAGCAAATCAACCTTC
CDR3aa: CASSQDRDSKSTF

v_gene: TRBV7-2
j_gene: TRBJ2-7
abundance: few
d_gene: .
CDR3nt: TGTGCCAGCAGCTTTCCTCCCCCCCTCGGGGGCTACGAGCAGTACTTC
CDR3aa: CASSFPPPLGGYEQYF

v_gene: TRBV5-1
j_gene: TRBJ2-3
abundance: few
d_gene: TRBD1
CDR3nt: TGCGCCAGCAGCCCGACAGGGGTCCCCCCAGATACGCAGTATTTT
CDR3aa: CASSPTGVPPDTQYF

v_gene: TRBV19
j_gene: TRBJ2-3
abundance: .
d_gene: .
CDR3nt: TGTGCCAGTAAAGGAACAGTTAGCACAGATACGCAGTATTTT
CDR3aa: CASKGTVSTDTQYF

v_gene: TRBV7-2
j_gene: TRBJ2-3
abundance: .
d_gene: TRBD2
CDR3nt: TGTGCCAGCAGCTCCCGACTAGCGGGAGCAGATACGCAGTATTTT
CDR3aa: CASSSRLAGADTQYF

v_gene: TRBV12-3/TRBV12-4
j_gene: TRBJ1-1
abundance: few
d_gene: .
CDR3nt: TGTGCCAGCAGTCCAGGGACAATGAACACTGAAGCTTTCTTT
CDR3aa: CASSPGTMNTEAFF

v_gene: TRBV5-1
j_gene: TRBJ2-1
abundance: .
d_gene: .
CDR3nt: TGCGCCAGCAGCTCATTTGCGGGGAATGAGCAGTTCTTC
CDR3aa: CASSSFAGNEQFF

v_gene: TRBV3-1
j_gene: TRBJ2-7
abundance: .
d_gene: .
CDR3nt: TGTGCCAGCAGCCAGGGACGATACGAGCAGTACTTC
CDR3aa: CASSQGRYEQYF

v_gene: TRBV7-6
j_gene: TRBJ2-7
abundance: .
d_gene: .
CDR3nt: TGTGCCAGCAGTCTTGTCCCCCACGAGCAGTACTTC
CDR3aa: CASSLVPHEQYF

v_gene: TRBV6-5
j_gene: TRBJ1-2
abundance: .
d_gene: .
CDR3nt: TGTGCCAGCAGTTACTCGCCGGACAACTATGGCTACACCTTC
CDR3aa: CASSYSPDNYGYTF

v_gene: TRBV20-1
j_gene: TRBJ2-5
abundance: .
d_gene: .
CDR3nt: TGCAGTGCAACCGTCCTCGGGACGGCACAACAAGAGACCCAGTACTTC
CDR3aa: CSATVLGTAQQETQYF

v_gene: TRBV9
j_gene: TRBJ2-2
abundance: few
d_gene: .
CDR3nt: TGTGCCAGCAGCGCCGTAAGCACCGGGGAGCTGTTTTTT
CDR3aa: CASSAVSTGELFF

v_gene: TRBV4-3
j_gene: TRBJ1-1
abundance: .
d_gene: TRBD1
CDR3nt: TGCGCCAGCAGGAAGGACAGGGGGCCCGTTGGCACTGAAGCTTTCTTT
CDR3aa: CASRKDRGPVGTEAFF

v_gene: TRBV24-1
j_gene: TRBJ2-6
abundance: few
d_gene: .
CDR3nt: TGTGCCACCAGTGACCGGACTGGGGCTGGGGCCAACGTCCTGACTTTC
CDR3aa: CATSDRTGAGANVLTF

v_gene: TRBV20-1
j_gene: TRBJ2-7
abundance: .
d_gene: TRBD2
CDR3nt: TGCAGTGCTAGCCCCGGACTAGCCGGCGACGAGCAGTACTTC
CDR3aa: CSASPGLAGDEQYF

v_gene: TRBV5-1
j_gene: TRBJ2-1
abundance: .
d_gene: TRBD2
CDR3nt: TGCGCCAGCAGCTCAGGACTAGCGGGAGGGGCCCGGGAGGACTACAATGAGCAGTTCTTC
CDR3aa: CASSSGLAGGAREDYNEQFF

v_gene: TRBV6-2/TRBV6-3
j_gene: TRBJ2-3
abundance: .
d_gene: .
CDR3nt: TGTGCCAGCAGTTACTCACCGGGGGATACGCAGTATTTT
CDR3aa: CASSYSPGDTQYF